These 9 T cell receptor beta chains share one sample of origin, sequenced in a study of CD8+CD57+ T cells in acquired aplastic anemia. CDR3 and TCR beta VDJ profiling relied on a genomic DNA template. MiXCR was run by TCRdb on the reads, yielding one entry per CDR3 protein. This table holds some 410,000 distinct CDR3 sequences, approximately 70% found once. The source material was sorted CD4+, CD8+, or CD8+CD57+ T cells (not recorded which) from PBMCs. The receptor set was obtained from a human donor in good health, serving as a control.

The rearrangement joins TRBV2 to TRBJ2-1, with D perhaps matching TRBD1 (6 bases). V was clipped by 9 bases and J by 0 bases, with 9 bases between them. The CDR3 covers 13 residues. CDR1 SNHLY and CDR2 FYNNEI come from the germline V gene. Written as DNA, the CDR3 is TGTGCCAGAGGGACATCCTCCTACAATGAGCAGTTCTTC. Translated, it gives CARGTSSYNEQFF.

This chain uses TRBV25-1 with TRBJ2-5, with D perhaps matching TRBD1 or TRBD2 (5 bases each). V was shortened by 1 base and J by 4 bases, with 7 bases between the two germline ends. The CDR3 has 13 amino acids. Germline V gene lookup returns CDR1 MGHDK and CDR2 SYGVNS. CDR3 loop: CASSESGAETQYF. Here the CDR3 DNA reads TGTGCCAGCAGTGAATCCGGGGCAGAGACCCAGTACTTC.

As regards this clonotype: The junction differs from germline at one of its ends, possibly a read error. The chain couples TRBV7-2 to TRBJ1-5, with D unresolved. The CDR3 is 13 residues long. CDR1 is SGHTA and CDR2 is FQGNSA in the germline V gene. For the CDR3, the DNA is TGTGCCAGCAGCGTACCGGGAAGTCTACATCAGTATTTC. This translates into CASSVPGSLHQYF.

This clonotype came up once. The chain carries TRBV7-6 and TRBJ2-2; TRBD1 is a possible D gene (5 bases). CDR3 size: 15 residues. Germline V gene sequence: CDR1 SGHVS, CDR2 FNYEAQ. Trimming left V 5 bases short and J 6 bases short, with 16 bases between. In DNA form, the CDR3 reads TGTGCCAGCAGCCGTACGGACATGTCGGCCGGGGAGCTGTTTTTT. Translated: CASSRTDMSAGELFF. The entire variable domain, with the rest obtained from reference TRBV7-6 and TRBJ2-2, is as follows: GAGVSQSPRYKVTKRGQDVALRCDPISGHVSLYWYRQALGQGPEFLTYFNYEAQQDKSGLPNDRFSAERPEGSISTLTIQRTEQRDSAMYRCASSRTDMSAGELFFGEGSRLTVL.

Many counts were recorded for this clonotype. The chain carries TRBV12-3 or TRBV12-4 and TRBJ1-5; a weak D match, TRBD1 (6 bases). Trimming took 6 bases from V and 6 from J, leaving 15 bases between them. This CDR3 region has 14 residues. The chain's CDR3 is CASRSQGNVQPQHF. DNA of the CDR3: TGTGCCAGCAGGTCACAGGGTAATGTTCAGCCCCAGCATTTT.

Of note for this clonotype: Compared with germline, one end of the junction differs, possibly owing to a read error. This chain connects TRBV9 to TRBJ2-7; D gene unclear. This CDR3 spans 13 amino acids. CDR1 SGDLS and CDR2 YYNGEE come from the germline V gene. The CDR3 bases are TGTGCCAGCAGCTTGAGCACGACCTACGAGGAGTACTTC. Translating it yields CASSLSTTYEEYF.

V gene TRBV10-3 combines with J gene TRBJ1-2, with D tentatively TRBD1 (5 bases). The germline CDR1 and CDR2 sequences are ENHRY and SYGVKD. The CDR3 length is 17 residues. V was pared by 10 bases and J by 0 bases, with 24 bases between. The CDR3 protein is CASRSGAGPQSNYGYTF. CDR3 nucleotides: TGTGCCAGCAGATCCGGGGCGGGGCCGCAATCTAACTATGGCTACACCTTC.

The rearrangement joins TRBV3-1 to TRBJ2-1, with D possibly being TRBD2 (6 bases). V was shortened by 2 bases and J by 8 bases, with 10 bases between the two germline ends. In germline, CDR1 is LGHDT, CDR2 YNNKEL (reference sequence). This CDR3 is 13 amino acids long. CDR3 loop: CASSQLRGYEQFF. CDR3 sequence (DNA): TGTGCCAGCAGCCAATTGCGGGGTTATGAGCAGTTCTTC.

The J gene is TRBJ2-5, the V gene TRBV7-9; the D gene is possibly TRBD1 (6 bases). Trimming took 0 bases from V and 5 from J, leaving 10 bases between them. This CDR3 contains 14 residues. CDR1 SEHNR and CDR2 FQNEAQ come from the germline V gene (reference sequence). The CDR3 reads CASSLAGAGETQYF. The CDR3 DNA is TGTGCCAGCAGCTTAGCGGGGGCGGGTGAGACCCAGTACTTC.